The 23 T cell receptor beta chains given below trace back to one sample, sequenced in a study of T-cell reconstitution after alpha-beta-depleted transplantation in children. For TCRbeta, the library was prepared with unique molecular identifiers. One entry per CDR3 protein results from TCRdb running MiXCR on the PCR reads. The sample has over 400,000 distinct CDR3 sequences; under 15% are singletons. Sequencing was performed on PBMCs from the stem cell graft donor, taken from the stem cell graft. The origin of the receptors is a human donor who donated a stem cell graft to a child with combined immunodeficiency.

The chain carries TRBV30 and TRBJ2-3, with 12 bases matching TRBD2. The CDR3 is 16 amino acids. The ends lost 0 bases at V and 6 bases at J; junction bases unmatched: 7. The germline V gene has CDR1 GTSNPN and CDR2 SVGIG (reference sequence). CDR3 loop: CAWSVLLAGGPDTQYF. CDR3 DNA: TGTGCCTGGAGTGTACTACTAGCGGGAGGACCGGATACGCAGTATTTT.

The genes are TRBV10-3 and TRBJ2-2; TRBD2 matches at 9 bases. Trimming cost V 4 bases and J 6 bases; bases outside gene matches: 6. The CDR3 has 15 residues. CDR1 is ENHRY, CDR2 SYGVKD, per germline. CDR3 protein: CAISVSGTSSGELFF. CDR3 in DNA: TGTGCCATCAGTGTGTCCGGGACTAGCTCCGGGGAGCTGTTTTTT.

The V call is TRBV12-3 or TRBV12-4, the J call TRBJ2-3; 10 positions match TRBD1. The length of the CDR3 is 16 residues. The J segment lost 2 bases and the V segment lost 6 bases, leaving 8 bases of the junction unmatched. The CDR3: CASSQGTGVFTDTQYF. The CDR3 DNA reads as TGTGCCAGCAGCCAGGGGACAGGGGTTTTCACAGATACGCAGTATTTT.

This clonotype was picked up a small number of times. DNA of the CDR3: TGTGCCAGCAGCCATCTGACGGGACAGCTATCCTACGAGCAGTACTTC. Translating it yields CASSHLTGQLSYEQYF. V usage is TRBV28 and J usage is TRBJ2-7; 7 nucleotides line up with TRBD1. CDR1 is MDHEN and CDR2 is SYDVKM in the germline V gene. This CDR3 region has 16 residues. V trimming: 6 bases; J trimming: 1 base; junction bases outside the gene matches: 12.

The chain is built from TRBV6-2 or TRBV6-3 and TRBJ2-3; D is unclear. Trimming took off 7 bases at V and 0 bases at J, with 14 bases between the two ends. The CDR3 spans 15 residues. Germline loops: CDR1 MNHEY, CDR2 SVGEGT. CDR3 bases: TGTGCCAGCAAAGACCCGCGGCCCAGCACAGATACGCAGTATTTT. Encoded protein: CASKDPRPSTDTQYF.

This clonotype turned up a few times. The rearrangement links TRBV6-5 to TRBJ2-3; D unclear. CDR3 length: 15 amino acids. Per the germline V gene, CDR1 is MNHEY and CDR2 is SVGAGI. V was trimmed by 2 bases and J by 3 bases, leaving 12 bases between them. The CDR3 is CASSYDWSGTDTQYF. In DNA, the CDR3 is TGTGCCAGCAGTTACGACTGGTCCGGGACAGATACGCAGTATTTT.

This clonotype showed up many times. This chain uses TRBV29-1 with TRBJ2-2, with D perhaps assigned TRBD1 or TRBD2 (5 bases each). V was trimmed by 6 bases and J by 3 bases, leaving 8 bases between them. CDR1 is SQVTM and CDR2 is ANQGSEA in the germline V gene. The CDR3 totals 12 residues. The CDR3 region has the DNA TGCAGCGTACTAGGGGACACCGGGGAGCTGTTTTTT. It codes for CSVLGDTGELFF.

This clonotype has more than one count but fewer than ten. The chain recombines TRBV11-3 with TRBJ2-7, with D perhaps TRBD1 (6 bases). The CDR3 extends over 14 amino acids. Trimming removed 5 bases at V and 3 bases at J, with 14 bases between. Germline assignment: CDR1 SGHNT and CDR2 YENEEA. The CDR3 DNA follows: TGTGCCAGCAGCCCCCCGACAGGATTCTACGAGCAGTACTTC. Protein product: CASSPPTGFYEQYF. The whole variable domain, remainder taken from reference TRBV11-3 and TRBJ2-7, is EAGVVQSPRYKIIEKKQPVAFWCNPISGHNTLYWYLQNLGQGPELLIRYENEEAVDDSQLPKDRFSAERLKGVDSTLKIQPAELGDSAVYLCASSPPTGFYEQYFGPGTRLTVT.

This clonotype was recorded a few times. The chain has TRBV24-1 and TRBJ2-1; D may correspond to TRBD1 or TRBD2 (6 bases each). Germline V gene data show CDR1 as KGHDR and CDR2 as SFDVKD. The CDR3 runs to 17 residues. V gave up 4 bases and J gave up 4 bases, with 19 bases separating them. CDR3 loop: CATSDQKWRGTYNEQFF. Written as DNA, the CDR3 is TGTGCCACCAGTGACCAAAAGTGGAGGGGGACATACAATGAGCAGTTCTTC.

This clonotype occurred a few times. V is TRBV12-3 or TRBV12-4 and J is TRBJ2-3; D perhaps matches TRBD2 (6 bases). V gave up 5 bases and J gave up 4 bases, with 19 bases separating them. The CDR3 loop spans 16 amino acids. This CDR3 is CASSPEGTLVADTQYF. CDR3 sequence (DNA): TGTGCCAGCAGTCCAGAGGGGACTTTGGTCGCAGATACGCAGTATTTT.

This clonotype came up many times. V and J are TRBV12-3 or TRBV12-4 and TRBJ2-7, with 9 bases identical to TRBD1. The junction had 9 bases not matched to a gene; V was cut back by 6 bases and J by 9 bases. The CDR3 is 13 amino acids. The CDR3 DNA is TGTGCCAGCAGCACCGGGACAGGGAGGAGGCAGTACTTC. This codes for CASSTGTGRRQYF.

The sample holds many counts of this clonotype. For the CDR3, the DNA is TGCGCCAGCAGCCAAGTTATCTCAGTCCAGGGAAACAATGAGCAGTTCTTC. This translates into CASSQVISVQGNNEQFF. The V and J genes are TRBV4-3 and TRBJ2-1, with D perhaps matching TRBD1 (5 bases). Trimming cost V 1 base and J 5 bases, with 18 bases left between them. CDR1 is LGHNA, CDR2 YSLEER, per germline. CDR3 length: 17 amino acids.

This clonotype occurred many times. The CDR3 nucleotides are TGTGCCAGCAGCTTCGGGTCCGGGTTCCGCAATCAGCCCCAGCATTTT. Encoded protein: CASSFGSGFRNQPQHF. J is TRBJ1-5 and V is TRBV5-6; unclear D gene. The CDR3 has 16 amino acids. V shed 2 bases and J shed 2 bases, with 14 bases lying between them. CDR1 is SGHDT and CDR2 is YYEEEE in the germline V gene.

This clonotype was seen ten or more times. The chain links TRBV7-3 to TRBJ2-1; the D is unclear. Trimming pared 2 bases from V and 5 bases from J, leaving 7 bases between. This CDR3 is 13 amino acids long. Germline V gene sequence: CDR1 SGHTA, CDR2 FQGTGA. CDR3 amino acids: CASSLQVHNEQFF. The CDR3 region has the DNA TGTGCCAGCAGCTTACAAGTGCACAATGAGCAGTTCTTC. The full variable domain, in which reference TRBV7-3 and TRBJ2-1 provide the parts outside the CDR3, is GAGVSQTPSNKVTEKGKYVELRCDPISGHTALYWYRQSLGQGPEFLIYFQGTGAADDSGLPNDRFFAVRPEGSVSTLKIQRTERGDSAVYLCASSLQVHNEQFFGPGTRLTVL.

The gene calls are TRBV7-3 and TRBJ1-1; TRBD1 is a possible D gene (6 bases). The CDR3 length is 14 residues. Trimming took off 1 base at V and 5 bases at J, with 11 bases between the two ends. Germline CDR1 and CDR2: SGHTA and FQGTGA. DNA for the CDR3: TGTGCCAGCAGCTTAATGGGGGCTGGGACTGAAGCTTTCTTT. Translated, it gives CASSLMGAGTEAFF.

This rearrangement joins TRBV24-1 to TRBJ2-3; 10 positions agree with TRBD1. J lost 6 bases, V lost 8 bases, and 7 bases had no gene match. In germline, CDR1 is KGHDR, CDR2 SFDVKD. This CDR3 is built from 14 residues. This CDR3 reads CATKGDRGPDTQYF. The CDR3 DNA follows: TGTGCCACCAAGGGGGACAGGGGTCCCGATACGCAGTATTTT.

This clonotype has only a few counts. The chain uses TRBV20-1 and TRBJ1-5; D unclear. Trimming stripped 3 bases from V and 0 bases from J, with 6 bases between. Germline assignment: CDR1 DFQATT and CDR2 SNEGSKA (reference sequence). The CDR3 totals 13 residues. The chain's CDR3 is CSARVNSNQPQHF. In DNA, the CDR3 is TGCAGTGCTAGGGTTAATAGCAATCAGCCCCAGCATTTT.

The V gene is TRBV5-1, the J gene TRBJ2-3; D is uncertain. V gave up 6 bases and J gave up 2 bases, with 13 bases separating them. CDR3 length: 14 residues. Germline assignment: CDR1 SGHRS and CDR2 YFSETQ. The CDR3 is CASTQEVPTDTQYF. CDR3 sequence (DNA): TGCGCCAGCACCCAAGAGGTCCCCACAGATACGCAGTATTTT.

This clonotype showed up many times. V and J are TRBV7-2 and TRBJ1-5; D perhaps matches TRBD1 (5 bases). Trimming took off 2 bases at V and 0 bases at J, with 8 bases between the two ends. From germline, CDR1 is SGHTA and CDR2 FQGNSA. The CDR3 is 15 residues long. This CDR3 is CASSLTGLSNQPQHF. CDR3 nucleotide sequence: TGTGCCAGCAGCTTAACAGGACTTAGCAATCAGCCCCAGCATTTT. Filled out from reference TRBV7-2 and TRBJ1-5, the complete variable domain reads GAGVSQSPSNKVTEKGKDVELRCDPISGHTALYWYRQSLGQGLEFLIYFQGNSAPDKSGLPSDRFSAERTGGSVSTLTIQRTQQEDSAVYLCASSLTGLSNQPQHFGDGTRLSIL.

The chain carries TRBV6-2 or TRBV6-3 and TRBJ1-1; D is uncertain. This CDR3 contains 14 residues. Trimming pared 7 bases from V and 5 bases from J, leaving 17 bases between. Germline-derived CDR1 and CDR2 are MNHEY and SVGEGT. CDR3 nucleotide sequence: TGTGCCAGCATCAACCAGGACCCGGGGACTGAAGCTTTCTTT. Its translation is CASINQDPGTEAFF.

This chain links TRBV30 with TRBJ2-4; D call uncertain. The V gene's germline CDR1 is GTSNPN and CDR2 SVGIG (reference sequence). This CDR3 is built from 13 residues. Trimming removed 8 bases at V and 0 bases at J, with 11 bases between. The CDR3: CALKGKAKNIQYF. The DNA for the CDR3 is TGTGCCCTCAAAGGGAAAGCCAAAAACATTCAGTACTTC.

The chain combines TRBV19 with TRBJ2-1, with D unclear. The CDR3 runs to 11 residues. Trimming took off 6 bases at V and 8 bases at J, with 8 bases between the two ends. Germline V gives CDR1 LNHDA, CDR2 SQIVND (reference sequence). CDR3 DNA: TGTGCCAGTAGAAGGGCCGATGAGCAGTTCTTC. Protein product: CASRRADEQFF.

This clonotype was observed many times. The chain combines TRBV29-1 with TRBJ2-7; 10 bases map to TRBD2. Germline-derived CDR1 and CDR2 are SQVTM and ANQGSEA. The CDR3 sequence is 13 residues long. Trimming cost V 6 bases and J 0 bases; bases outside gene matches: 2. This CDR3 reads CSVTSGNSYEQYF. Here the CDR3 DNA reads TGCAGCGTAACTAGCGGGAACTCCTACGAGCAGTACTTC.